This TCR beta chain was sequenced in a study of early T cells in non-severe SARS-CoV-2 infection. This clonotype has more than one count but fewer than ten. Germline loops: CDR1 SGDLS, CDR2 YYNGEE. The CDR3 sequence is 13 residues long. V dropped 5 bases and J dropped 5 bases, with 12 bases sitting between them. In TCRdb, the 5' RACE reads were re-called with MiXCR into one record per CDR3 protein. The data contain roughly 66,000 distinct CDR3 sequences, roughly 10% of them singletons. The V and J genes are TRBV9 and TRBJ2-3, with a tentative D call TRBD1 (6 bases). The sequence came from an adult who was a healthcare worker with PCR-confirmed SARS-CoV-2 infection or an uninfected control (not recorded which). Specimen: whole blood. As DNA, the CDR3 is TGTGCCAGCAGTCAGGGGCCAGGAGATACGCAGTATTTT. It codes for CASSQGPGDTQYF.